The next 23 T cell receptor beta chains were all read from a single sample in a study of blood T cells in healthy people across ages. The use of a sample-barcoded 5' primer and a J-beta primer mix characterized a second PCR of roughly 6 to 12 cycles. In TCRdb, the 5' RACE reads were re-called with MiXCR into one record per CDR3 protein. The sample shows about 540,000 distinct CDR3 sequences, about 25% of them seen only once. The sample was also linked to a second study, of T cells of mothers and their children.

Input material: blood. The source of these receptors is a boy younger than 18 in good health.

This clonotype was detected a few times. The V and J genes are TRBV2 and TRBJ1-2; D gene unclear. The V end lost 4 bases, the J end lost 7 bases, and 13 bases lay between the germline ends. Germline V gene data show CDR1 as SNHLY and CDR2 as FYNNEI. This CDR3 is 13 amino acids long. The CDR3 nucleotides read TGTGCCAGCAGTGTAACAGAGATTCCTGGCTACACCTTC. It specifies CASSVTEIPGYTF.

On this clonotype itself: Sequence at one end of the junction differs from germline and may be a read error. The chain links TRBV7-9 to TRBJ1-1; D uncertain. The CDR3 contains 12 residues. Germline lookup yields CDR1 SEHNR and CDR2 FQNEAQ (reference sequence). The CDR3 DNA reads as TGTGCCAGCAGCTTAGTGGCCGTTGAAGTTTTCTTT. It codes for CASSLVAVEVFF.

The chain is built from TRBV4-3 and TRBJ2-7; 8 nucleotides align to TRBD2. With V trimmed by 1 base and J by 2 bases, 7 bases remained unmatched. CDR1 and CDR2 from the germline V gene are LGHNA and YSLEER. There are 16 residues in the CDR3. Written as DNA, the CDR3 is TGCGCCAGCAGCCAAGGGGAGGGGGGACTAGCCTACGAGCAGTACTTC. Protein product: CASSQGEGGLAYEQYF.

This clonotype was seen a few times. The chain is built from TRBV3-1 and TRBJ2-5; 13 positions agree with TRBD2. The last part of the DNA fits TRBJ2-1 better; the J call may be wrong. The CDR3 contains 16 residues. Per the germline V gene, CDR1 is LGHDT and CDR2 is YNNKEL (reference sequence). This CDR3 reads CASSHYFMGLAGEQFF. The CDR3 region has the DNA TGTGCCAGCAGCCACTATTTCATGGGACTAGCGGGGGAGCAGTTCTTC.

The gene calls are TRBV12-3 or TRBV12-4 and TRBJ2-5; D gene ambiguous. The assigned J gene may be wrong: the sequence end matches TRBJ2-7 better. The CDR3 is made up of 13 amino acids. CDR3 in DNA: TGTGCCAGCAGTTTGACGGTCTACTACGAGCAGTACTTC. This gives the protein CASSLTVYYEQYF.

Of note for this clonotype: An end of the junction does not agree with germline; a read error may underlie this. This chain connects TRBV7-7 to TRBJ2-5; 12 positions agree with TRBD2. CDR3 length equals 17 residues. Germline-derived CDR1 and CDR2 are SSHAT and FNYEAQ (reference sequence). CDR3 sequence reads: CASSLEERLAGEETQYF. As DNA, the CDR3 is TGTGCTAGCAGCTTAGAAGAACGACTAGCGGGAGAGGAGACCCAGTACTTC.

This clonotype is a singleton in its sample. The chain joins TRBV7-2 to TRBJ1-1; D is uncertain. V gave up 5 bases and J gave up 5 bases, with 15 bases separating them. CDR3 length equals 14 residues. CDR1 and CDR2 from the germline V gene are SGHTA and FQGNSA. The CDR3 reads CASSLLSTWTEAFF. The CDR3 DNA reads TGTGCCAGCAGCCTTTTGTCGACCTGGACTGAAGCTTTCTTT.

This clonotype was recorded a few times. The CDR3 DNA sequence: TGTGCCAGCAGTTTGACCGGCAGGGTCTCTGGCTACACCTTC. Translating it yields CASSLTGRVSGYTF. The chain has TRBV28 and TRBJ1-2; a weak D match, TRBD1 (5 bases). The CDR3 is 14 amino acids. V shed 3 bases and J shed 7 bases, with 15 bases lying between them. In germline, CDR1 is MDHEN, CDR2 SYDVKM.

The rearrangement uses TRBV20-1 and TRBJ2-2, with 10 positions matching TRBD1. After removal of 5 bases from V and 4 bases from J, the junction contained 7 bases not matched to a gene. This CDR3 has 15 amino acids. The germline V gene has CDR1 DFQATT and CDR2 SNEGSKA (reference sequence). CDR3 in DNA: TGCAGTGCTTTTCGACGGACAGGGGGCACCGGGGAGCTGTTTTTT. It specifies CSAFRRTGGTGELFF.

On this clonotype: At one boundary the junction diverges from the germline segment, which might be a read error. For the CDR3, the DNA is TGTGCCTGGAGTGCCTACCCCGCGCCGCAAGAGACCCGGTACTTC. Protein: CAWSAYPAPQETRYF. The J gene is TRBJ2-5, the V gene TRBV30; D remains ambiguous. Germline V gene lookup returns CDR1 GTSNPN and CDR2 SVGIG (reference sequence). The CDR3 is made up of 15 amino acids.

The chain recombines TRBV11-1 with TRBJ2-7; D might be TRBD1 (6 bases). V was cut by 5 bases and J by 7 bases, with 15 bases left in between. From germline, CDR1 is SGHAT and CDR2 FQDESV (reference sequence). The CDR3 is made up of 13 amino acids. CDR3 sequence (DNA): TGTGCCAGCAGCCCGCCGGACAGTTCGGAGCAGTACTTC. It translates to CASSPPDSSEQYF.

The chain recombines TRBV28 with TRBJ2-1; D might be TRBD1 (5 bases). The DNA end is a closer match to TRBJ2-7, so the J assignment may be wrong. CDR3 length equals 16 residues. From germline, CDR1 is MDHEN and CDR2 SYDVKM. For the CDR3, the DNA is TGTGCCAGCAGTTTTCGGCCTTCAGGGATAACCTACGAGCAGTACTTC. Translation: CASSFRPSGITYEQYF.

CDR3 loop: CASSRGPTYEQYF. In nucleotides, the CDR3 is TGTGCCAGCAGTAGGGGACCAACCTACGAGCAGTACTTC. This chain connects TRBV11-2 to TRBJ2-7; D possibly matches TRBD1 or TRBD2 (5 bases each). V was trimmed by 6 bases and J by 2 bases, leaving 11 bases between them. The CDR3 length is 13 residues. Per germline, CDR1 SGHAT and CDR2 FQNNGV.

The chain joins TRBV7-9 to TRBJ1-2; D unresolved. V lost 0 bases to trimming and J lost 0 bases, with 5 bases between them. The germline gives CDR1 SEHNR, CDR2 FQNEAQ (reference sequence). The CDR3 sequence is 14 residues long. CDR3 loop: CASSLAEANYGYTF. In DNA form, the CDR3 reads TGTGCCAGCAGCTTAGCAGAAGCTAACTATGGCTACACCTTC.

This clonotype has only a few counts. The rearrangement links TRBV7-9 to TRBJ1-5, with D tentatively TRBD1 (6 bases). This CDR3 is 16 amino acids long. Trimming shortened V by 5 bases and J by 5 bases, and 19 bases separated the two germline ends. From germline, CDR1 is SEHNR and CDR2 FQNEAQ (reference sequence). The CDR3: CASSPRTDSPDQPQHF. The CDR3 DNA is TGTGCCAGCAGCCCGAGGACGGACAGTCCCGATCAGCCCCAGCATTTT.

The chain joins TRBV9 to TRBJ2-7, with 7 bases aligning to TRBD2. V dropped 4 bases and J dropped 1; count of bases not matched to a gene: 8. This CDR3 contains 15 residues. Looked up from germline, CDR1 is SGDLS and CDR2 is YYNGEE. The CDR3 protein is CASSPRGDASYEQYF. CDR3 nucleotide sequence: TGTGCCAGCAGCCCCCGGGGGGATGCTTCCTACGAGCAGTACTTC.

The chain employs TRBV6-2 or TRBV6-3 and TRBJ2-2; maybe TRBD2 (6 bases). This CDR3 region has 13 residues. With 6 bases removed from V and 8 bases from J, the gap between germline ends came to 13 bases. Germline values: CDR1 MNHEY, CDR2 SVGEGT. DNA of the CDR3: TGTGCCAGCAGCGGGACTTATAGAGGGGAGCTGTTTTTT. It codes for CASSGTYRGELFF.

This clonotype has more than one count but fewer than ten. The CDR3, as DNA: TGTGCCAGCAGTGAACTAGCGGGAGGACACGAGCAGTACTTC. This encodes CASSELAGGHEQYF. The chain is built from TRBV27 and TRBJ2-5; TRBD2 agrees at 12 bases. The J call may be incorrect, as the DNA end agrees better with TRBJ2-7. Per germline, CDR1 MNHEY and CDR2 SMNVEV (reference sequence). The CDR3 runs to 14 residues.

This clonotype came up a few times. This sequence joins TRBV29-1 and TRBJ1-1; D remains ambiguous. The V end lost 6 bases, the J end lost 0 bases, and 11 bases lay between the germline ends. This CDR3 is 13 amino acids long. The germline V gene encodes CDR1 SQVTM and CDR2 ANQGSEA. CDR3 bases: TGCAGCGTCCACAGTTGGATGAACACTGAAGCTTTCTTT. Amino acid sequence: CSVHSWMNTEAFF.

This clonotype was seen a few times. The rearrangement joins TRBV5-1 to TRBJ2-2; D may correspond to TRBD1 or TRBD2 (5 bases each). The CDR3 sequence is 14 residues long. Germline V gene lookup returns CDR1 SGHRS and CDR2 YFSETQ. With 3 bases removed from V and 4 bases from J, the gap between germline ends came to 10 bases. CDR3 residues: CASSWAGTTGELFF. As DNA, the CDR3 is TGCGCCAGCAGCTGGGCCGGGACCACCGGGGAGCTGTTTTTT.

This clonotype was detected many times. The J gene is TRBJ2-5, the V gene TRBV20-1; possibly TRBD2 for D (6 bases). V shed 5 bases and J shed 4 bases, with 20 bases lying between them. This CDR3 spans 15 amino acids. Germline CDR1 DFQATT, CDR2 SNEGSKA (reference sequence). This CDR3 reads CSAVLMGGRTETQYF. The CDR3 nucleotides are TGCAGTGCTGTCCTGATGGGGGGACGGACAGAGACCCAGTACTTC.

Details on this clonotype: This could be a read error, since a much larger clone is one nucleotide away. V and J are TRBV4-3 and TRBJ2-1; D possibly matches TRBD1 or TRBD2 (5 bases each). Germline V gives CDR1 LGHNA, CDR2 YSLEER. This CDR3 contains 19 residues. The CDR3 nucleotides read TGCGCCAGCAGCCAATCTAGCCTCCGAAGGGGAATGTCCTACAATGGGCAGTTCTTC. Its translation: CASSQSSLRRGMSYNGQFF.

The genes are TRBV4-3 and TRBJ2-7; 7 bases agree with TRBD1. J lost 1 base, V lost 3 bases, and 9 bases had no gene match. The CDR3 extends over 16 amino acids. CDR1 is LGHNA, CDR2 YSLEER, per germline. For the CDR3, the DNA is TGCGCCAGCAGCCAGGGACCATCGGGACAGTCCTACGAGCAGTACTTC. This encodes CASSQGPSGQSYEQYF.